This TCR beta chain is from a study of T cell repertoires in cytomegalovirus infection. Across the whole study: Recently described HLA-C-restricted plus well-studied HLA-B-restricted CMV epitopes were used. Broader study findings: The response measured ex vivo was dominated by TCR beta clonotypes (HLA-C-restricted and CMV-specific). The cumulative frequency of public TCR beta families distinguished individuals who carried CMV together with the relevant HLA.

Notes on this clonotype: The target antigen is unknown.

V was pared by 2 bases and J by 7 bases, with 5 bases of the junction left unmatched. Per germline, CDR1 MNHEY and CDR2 SVGAGI. The CDR3 length is 14 residues. TCRdb redid the calling of the reads with MiXCR, one entry per CDR3 protein. Of about 830,000 distinct CDR3 sequences in the sample, approximately 32% were seen once. The origin of this receptor is a human donor in good health (CMV status not recorded). Some clones in this sample may be carry-over from other donors' samples. The chain joins TRBV6-5 to TRBJ1-2; 9 nucleotides align to TRBD1. The sequencing used cultured CD8+ T cells from PBMCs, collected from culture after CMV antigen stimulation. CDR3 sequence reads: CASSYHGTGFGYTF. The DNA for the CDR3 is TGTGCCAGCAGTTACCACGGGACAGGGTTTGGCTACACCTTC.